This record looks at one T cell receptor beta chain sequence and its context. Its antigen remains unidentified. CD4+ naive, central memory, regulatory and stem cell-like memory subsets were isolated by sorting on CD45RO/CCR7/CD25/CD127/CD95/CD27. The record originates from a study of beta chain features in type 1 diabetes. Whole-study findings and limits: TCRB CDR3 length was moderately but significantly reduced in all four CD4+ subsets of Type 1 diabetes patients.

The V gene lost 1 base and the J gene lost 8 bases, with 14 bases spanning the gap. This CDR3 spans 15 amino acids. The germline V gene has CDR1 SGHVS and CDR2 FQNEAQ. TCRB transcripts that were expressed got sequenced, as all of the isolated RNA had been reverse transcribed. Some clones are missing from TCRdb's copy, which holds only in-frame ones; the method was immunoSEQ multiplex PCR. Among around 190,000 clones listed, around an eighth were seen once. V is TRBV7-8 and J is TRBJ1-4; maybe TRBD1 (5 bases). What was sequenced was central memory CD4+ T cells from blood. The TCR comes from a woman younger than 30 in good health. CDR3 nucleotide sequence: TGTGCCAGCAGCTTAGGCGGGACCCTGAGGGAAAAACTGTTTTTT. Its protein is CASSLGGTLREKLFF.